The present T cell receptor beta chain was sequenced within a study of sequential checkpoint blockade in melanoma. On the study more broadly: After both sequences, patients received maintenance nivolumab.

There are 16 residues in the CDR3. The V end lost 6 bases, the J end lost 4 bases, and 19 bases lay between the germline ends. CDR1 is MNHNY and CDR2 is SVGAGI in the germline V gene (reference sequence). Assay used: immunoSEQ multiplex PCR; TCRdb lists only in-frame clones, some missing. The sample carries 13,000 to 15,000 clones, about 73% recorded once. Indicated treatment: randomized to nivolumab then ipilimumab (arm A) or the reverse (arm B). None of the patients previously received DNA-damaging chemotherapy. This specimen was CD8+ T cells sorted from blood (inferred from file names), taken from a patient given nivolumab and ipilimumab in sequence. The receptor was derived from a human donor with melanoma. The chain recombines TRBV6-6 with TRBJ1-5, with D perhaps matching TRBD1 (5 bases). The CDR3 region is CASRGGALRLNQPQHF. In DNA, the CDR3 is TGTGCCAGCAGGGGAGGGGCGCTACGGCTAAATCAGCCCCAGCATTTT.